Below, 14 T cell receptor beta chains from the same sample are listed, as sequenced in a study of T cells after posttransplantation cyclophosphamide. TCRdb's copy holds only in-frame clones and misses some; the assay was immunoSEQ multiplex PCR. The sample lists about 32,000 clones, about 90% occurring once. The sequenced sample was PBMCs. The origin of the receptors is a woman aged 40 to 50 with a blood cancer, CMV-positive, and with a related stem cell donor.

The chain combines TRBV6-4 with TRBJ2-1; D unclear. This CDR3 comprises 13 residues. Per the germline V gene, CDR1 is MRHNA and CDR2 is SNTAGT. The V gene lost 6 bases and the J gene lost 4 bases, with 10 bases spanning the gap. This CDR3 is CASSANSYNEQFF. The CDR3, as DNA: TGTGCCAGCAGCGCGAACAGTTACAATGAGCAGTTCTTC.

The V gene is TRBV6-4, the J gene TRBJ1-5, with 10 positions matching TRBD1. This CDR3 is 17 amino acids long. Germline-derived CDR1 and CDR2 are MRHNA and SNTAGT. The V and J ends lost 4 bases and 6 bases, in that order; junction bases with no gene match: 12. In nucleotides, the CDR3 is TGTGCCAGCAGTGGTTATACGACAGGGGGCTTCGGTCAGCCCCAGCATTTT. This gives the protein CASSGYTTGGFGQPQHF.

The table lists this clone with a count of one. This chain links TRBV2 with TRBJ2-3; TRBD2 aligns across 12 bases. Germline lookup yields CDR1 SNHLY and CDR2 FYNNEI. The V gene end was trimmed by 7 bases and the J gene end by 6 bases; junction bases not matched to a gene: 8. This CDR3 comprises 15 residues. CDR3 nucleotides: TGTGCCAGCACCTCTAGCGGGGGGGTCCCGGATACGCAGTATTTT. Translating gives CASTSSGGVPDTQYF. The whole variable domain, remainder taken from reference TRBV2 and TRBJ2-3, is EPEVTQTPSHQVTQMGQEVILRCVPISNHLYFYWYRQILGQKVEFLVSFYNNEISEKSEIFDDQFSVERPDGSNFTLKIRSTKLEDSAMYFCASTSSGGVPDTQYFGPGTRLTVL.

The chain employs TRBV27 and TRBJ2-3, with D possibly matching TRBD2 (6 bases). The germline V and J ends were trimmed by 6 bases and 5 bases, with 12 bases remaining between them. The CDR3 covers 13 residues. Germline V CDR1 and CDR2: MNHEY, SMNVEV (reference sequence). The CDR3 sequence is CASSRPGEDTQYF. The CDR3 region has the DNA TGTGCCAGCAGCCGACCGGGGGAAGATACGCAGTATTTT.

This clone was seen more than once but under ten times. The chain recombines TRBV7-9 with TRBJ2-5; 8 positions agree with TRBD1. The germline CDR1 and CDR2 sequences are SEHNR and FQNEAQ (reference sequence). V gave up 7 bases and J gave up 4 bases; unmatched junction bases: 8. The CDR3 is 14 amino acids. CDR3 protein: CASNGQGERETQYF. The CDR3 DNA reads as TGTGCCAGCAATGGACAGGGAGAACGAGAGACCCAGTACTTC.

This clone was recorded only once. J is TRBJ2-7 and V is TRBV10-2; 9 nucleotides agree with TRBD1. The CDR3 totals 16 residues. V was clipped by 0 bases and J by 2 bases; unmatched bases: 5. Per germline, CDR1 WSHSY and CDR2 SAAADI. DNA of the CDR3: TGCGCCAGCAGTGAGTCGACGGGACAGGGAACCTACGAGCAGTACTTC. Amino acids: CASSESTGQGTYEQYF.

V is TRBV10-3 and J is TRBJ2-3; D not resolved. This CDR3 is 15 amino acids long. Germline lookup yields CDR1 ENHRY and CDR2 SYGVKD. V dropped 0 bases and J dropped 0 bases, with 7 bases sitting between them. The CDR3 protein is CAISESPTSTDTQYF. In nucleotides, the CDR3 is TGTGCCATCAGTGAGTCCCCGACAAGCACAGATACGCAGTATTTT.

The chain employs TRBV19 and TRBJ2-6; a weak D match, TRBD1 (6 bases). The germline CDR1 and CDR2 sequences are LNHDA and SQIVND (reference sequence). The CDR3 extends over 17 amino acids. V gave up 5 bases and J gave up 0 bases, with 14 bases separating them. Written as DNA, the CDR3 is TGTGCCAGTAGTCCAGGGGTGGTTCTCTCTGGGGCCAACGTCCTGACTTTC. Amino acids: CASSPGVVLSGANVLTF.

The V gene is TRBV19, the J gene TRBJ1-2; D gene ambiguous. With 1 base removed from V and 8 bases from J, the gap between germline ends came to 11 bases. The germline V gene has CDR1 LNHDA and CDR2 SQIVND (reference sequence). CDR3 length equals 13 residues. CDR3 coding DNA: TGTGCCAGTAGTATAGCGAGGTTCGGCGGCTACACCTTC. As protein: CASSIARFGGYTF.

This clone is a singleton in its sample. This chain links TRBV5-1 with TRBJ2-1, with 9 bases that match TRBD1. Germline V gene lookup returns CDR1 SGHRS and CDR2 YFSETQ. This CDR3 region has 16 residues. The V gene end was trimmed by 3 bases and the J gene end by 7 bases; junction bases not matched to a gene: 11. CDR3 sequence (DNA): TGCGCCAGCAGCTGGGGGACAGGGTTCGTCGAAAATGAGCAGTTCTTC. Residues: CASSWGTGFVENEQFF.

The rearrangement uses TRBV5-1 and TRBJ1-3; unclear D gene. The CDR3 is 14 residues long. Germline V CDR1 and CDR2: SGHRS, YFSETQ. With 4 bases removed from V and 0 bases from J, the gap between germline ends came to 8 bases. The CDR3 region has the DNA TGCGCCAGCAGCGTTGATAGCTCTGGAAACACCATATATTTT. Translation: CASSVDSSGNTIYF.

The chain uses TRBV7-2 and TRBJ2-1, with 10 bases matching TRBD2. The junction had 9 bases not matched to a gene; V was cut back by 5 bases and J by 2 bases. Germline V gene lookup returns CDR1 SGHTA and CDR2 FQGNSA. This CDR3 has 17 residues. The CDR3 DNA follows: TGTGCCAGCAGCCTCGTAGCGGGGGGCGGAGCCTACAATGAGCAGTTCTTC. Translated, it gives CASSLVAGGGAYNEQFF.

Comment on this clone: This CDR3 is also generated by other DNA sequences in the sample. This chain connects TRBV18 to TRBJ1-1; the D gene is possibly TRBD1 (5 bases). Between the trimmed V and J ends, which lost 3 bases and 5 bases, there was a span of 13 bases. This CDR3 is 14 amino acids long. Germline lookup yields CDR1 KGHSH and CDR2 LQKENI. The CDR3 protein is CASSPLTGDTEAFF. The CDR3 DNA reads as TGTGCCAGCTCACCGCTTACAGGAGATACTGAAGCTTTCTTT. The entire variable domain, with the rest obtained from reference TRBV18 and TRBJ1-1, is as follows: NAGVMQNPRHLVRRRGQEARLRCSPMKGHSHVYWYRQLPEEGLKFMVYLQKENIIDESGMPKERFSAEFPKEGPSILRIQQVVRGDSAAYFCASSPLTGDTEAFFGQGTRLTVV.

This chain links TRBV19 with TRBJ2-5, with 10 bases lining up with TRBD1. The end of the DNA aligns better with TRBJ2-7, so the J call may be wrong. Germline values: CDR1 LNHDA, CDR2 SQIVND (reference sequence). The CDR3 has 13 amino acids. DNA of the CDR3: TGTGCCAGCGGGACAGGGGTTTACAACGAGCAGTACTTC. Protein product: CASGTGVYNEQYF.